A single sample is the source of the 21 T cell receptor beta chains below, sequenced in a study of cytomegalovirus exposure and HLA in healthy donors. PCR involved 60 Vbeta and 13 Jbeta primers. Sequencing used immunoSEQ multiplex PCR; TCRdb keeps in-frame clones, though not all of them. This sample has 100,000 to 150,000 clones, with approximately 80% found just once. Sequencing was performed on PBMCs. These receptors were obtained from a man between 35 and 55 years old in good health and CMV-seronegative.

V gene TRBV28 combines with J gene TRBJ2-5; TRBD2 matches at 10 bases. The CDR3 covers 17 residues. Looked up from germline, CDR1 is MDHEN and CDR2 is SYDVKM. The V gene end was trimmed by 2 bases and the J gene end by 5 bases; junction bases not matched to a gene: 11. This chain's CDR3 is CASSLGASGSVRETQYF. The CDR3 nucleotides read TGTGCCAGCAGTTTAGGGGCTAGCGGGAGTGTGAGGGAGACCCAGTACTTC.

The chain carries TRBV7-8 and TRBJ2-3, with no clear D. The CDR3 is made up of 17 amino acids. Germline V CDR1 and CDR2: SGHVS, FQNEAQ. With 5 bases removed from V and 0 bases from J, the gap between germline ends came to 18 bases. The CDR3 loop is CASSLEEFRPSTDTQYF. The CDR3, as DNA: TGTGCCAGCAGCCTAGAGGAATTCAGGCCTAGCACAGATACGCAGTATTTT.

The J gene is TRBJ1-2, the V gene TRBV23-1; D uncertain. TRBV23-1 is classed as an ORF, of uncertain function. Trimming removed 4 bases from V and 8 bases from J, with 8 bases in between. The CDR3 length is 11 residues. The CDR3 region has the DNA TGCGCCAGCAGTCCTCGAGGGGGCTACACCTTC. Its translation is CASSPRGGYTF.

The chain couples TRBV7-9 to TRBJ2-6, with 11 positions matching TRBD2. V trimming: 5 bases; J trimming: 1 base; junction bases outside the gene matches: 10. The CDR3 is made up of 19 amino acids. The germline V gene encodes CDR1 SEHNR and CDR2 FQNEAQ (reference sequence). The chain's CDR3 is CASSPTRASGRSGANVLTF. Written as DNA, the CDR3 is TGTGCCAGCAGCCCGACCAGGGCTAGCGGGAGGTCTGGGGCCAACGTCCTGACTTTC.

The chain couples TRBV10-3 to TRBJ2-1, with 13 nucleotides matching TRBD2. This CDR3 region has 17 residues. J was trimmed by 1 base and V by 9 bases; bases with no gene match: 9. Germline V gene sequence: CDR1 ENHRY, CDR2 SYGVKD. CDR3 residues: CAMSGTSGANSYNEQFF. CDR3 DNA: TGTGCCATGTCCGGGACTAGCGGGGCCAATTCCTACAATGAGCAGTTCTTC.

This chain joins TRBV27 and TRBJ2-3; 11 nucleotides match TRBD2. The ends lost 6 bases at V and 1 base at J; junction bases unmatched: 9. CDR3 length: 17 residues. Germline CDR1 MNHEY, CDR2 SMNVEV (reference sequence). As DNA, the CDR3 is TGTGCCAGCAGAAATCCGGGACTAGCGGAGCGCACAGATACGCAGTATTTT. Translated: CASRNPGLAERTDTQYF.

For the CDR3, the DNA is TGTGCCACCAGCAGAGATATAGGGGGCCGACAGCCCCAGCATTTT. This translates into CATSRDIGGRQPQHF. The rearrangement links TRBV15 to TRBJ1-5; TRBD1 matches 7 bases. Germline trimming cut 0 bases from V and 7 bases from J; bases unmatched to any gene: 6. CDR1 and CDR2 (germline): LNHNV, YYDKDF (reference sequence). The CDR3 has 15 residues.

The J gene is TRBJ1-3, the V gene TRBV7-2; D unresolved. Germline V lookup: CDR1 SGHTA, CDR2 FQGNSA. The V and J ends lost 4 bases and 0 bases respectively, with 13 bases between them. This CDR3 is 16 amino acids long. CDR3 DNA sequence: TGTGCCAGCAGCTCCACCGACCGGAGCTCTGGAAACACCATATATTTT. Its translation is CASSSTDRSSGNTIYF.

The chain couples TRBV6-4 to TRBJ2-1; a weak D match, TRBD2 (6 bases). Trimming removed 3 bases from V and 4 bases from J, with 13 bases in between. CDR3 length equals 15 residues. Germline assignment: CDR1 MRHNA and CDR2 SNTAGT. In DNA, the CDR3 is TGTGCCAGCAGTGATAGGAGGGGCCCTTACAATGAGCAGTTCTTC. It translates to CASSDRRGPYNEQFF.

V gene TRBV5-6 combines with J gene TRBJ2-6, with D possibly TRBD2 on 5 matching bases. The CDR3 is 15 residues long. CDR1 and CDR2 (germline): SGHDT, YYEEEE. The ends were cut back, 1 base at V and 3 bases at J, with 8 bases in the middle. CDR3 nucleotide sequence: TGTGCCAGCAGCTTGTATGGAGGTGGGGCCAACGTCCTGACTTTC. Its translation: CASSLYGGGANVLTF. Full variable domain (rest looked up from reference TRBV5-6 and TRBJ2-6): DAGVTQSPTHLIKTRGQQVTLRCSPKSGHDTVSWYQQALGQGPQFIFQYYEEEERQRGNFPDRFSGHQFPNYSSELNVNALLLGDSALYLCASSLYGGGANVLTFGAGSRLTVL.

The CDR3 protein is CASSSPRGISYEQYF. The CDR3, as DNA: TGTGCCAGCAGTTCCCCCCGGGGGATCAGTTACGAGCAGTACTTC. The chain links TRBV6-5 to TRBJ2-7, with D maybe TRBD2 (6 bases). Trimming pared 4 bases from V and 4 bases from J, leaving 17 bases between. Per the germline V gene, CDR1 is MNHEY and CDR2 is SVGAGI. There are 15 residues in the CDR3.

The chain carries TRBV2 and TRBJ1-5; unclear D gene. The CDR3 runs to 13 residues. Germline V gene sequence: CDR1 SNHLY, CDR2 FYNNEI. The V end lost 7 bases, the J end lost 2 bases, and 9 bases lay between the germline ends. The CDR3 coding sequence is TGTGCCAGCACACGGGAGGGCAATCAGCCCCAGCATTTT. It translates to CASTREGNQPQHF. Filled out from reference TRBV2 and TRBJ1-5, the complete variable domain reads EPEVTQTPSHQVTQMGQEVILRCVPISNHLYFYWYRQILGQKVEFLVSFYNNEISEKSEIFDDQFSVERPDGSNFTLKIRSTKLEDSAMYFCASTREGNQPQHFGDGTRLSIL.

This sequence joins TRBV28 and TRBJ1-6; D is undetermined. V was shortened by 7 bases and J by 7 bases, with 8 bases between the two germline ends. CDR1 is MDHEN and CDR2 is SYDVKM in the germline V gene. The CDR3 is 12 residues long. This CDR3 reads CASTGLNSPLHF. Written as DNA, the CDR3 is TGTGCCAGCACCGGTCTGAATTCACCCCTCCACTTT. The complete variable domain, with remaining parts taken from reference TRBV28 and TRBJ1-6, reads DVKVTQSSRYLVKRTGEKVFLECVQDMDHENMFWYRQDPGLGLRLIYFSYDVKMKEKGDIPEGYSVSREKKERFSLILESASTNQTSMYLCASTGLNSPLHFGNGTRLTVT.

The gene calls are TRBV5-1 and TRBJ1-1; D unclear. Trimming removed 0 bases at V and 5 bases at J, with 5 bases between. The CDR3 loop spans 12 amino acids. Per the germline V gene, CDR1 is SGHRS and CDR2 is YFSETQ. For the CDR3, the DNA is TGCGCCAGCAGCTTGGGGCGGACTGAAGCTTTCTTT. It encodes CASSLGRTEAFF.

The rearrangement links TRBV28 to TRBJ1-4, with 7 bases lining up with TRBD1. Germline CDR1 is MDHEN and CDR2 is SYDVKM. The CDR3 is made up of 14 amino acids. The ends lost 10 bases at V and 8 bases at J; junction bases unmatched: 13. The CDR3 DNA sequence: TGTGCCACATCGCTTCGACAGGGTTGGGAAAAACTGTTTTTT. It translates to CATSLRQGWEKLFF.

This clone was seen just once. This chain connects TRBV28 to TRBJ2-4, with D unclear. Trimming stripped 3 bases from V and 5 bases from J, with 11 bases between. Per the germline V gene, CDR1 is MDHEN and CDR2 is SYDVKM. The CDR3 has 14 amino acids. The CDR3 spells CASSFQTGENIQYF. The CDR3 DNA sequence: TGTGCCAGCAGTTTCCAGACTGGAGAAAACATTCAGTACTTC.

The V and J genes are TRBV19 and TRBJ2-7; D perhaps matches TRBD2 (5 bases). This CDR3 spans 14 amino acids. V lost 3 bases and J lost 7, with 16 bases in between. Germline V gene lookup returns CDR1 LNHDA and CDR2 SQIVND (reference sequence). The CDR3 reads CASSIEGSRGEQYF. Written as DNA, the CDR3 is TGTGCCAGTAGTATCGAGGGCTCCCGGGGAGAGCAGTACTTC.

The chain uses TRBV28 and TRBJ1-3; TRBD1 is a possible D gene (5 bases). Trimming stripped 3 bases from V and 4 bases from J, with 10 bases between. CDR1 is MDHEN, CDR2 SYDVKM, per germline. The CDR3 spans 14 residues. The CDR3 protein is CASSFGAEGNTIYF. The CDR3 DNA sequence: TGTGCCAGCAGTTTTGGGGCAGAAGGAAACACCATATATTTT.

The J gene is TRBJ2-3, the V gene TRBV10-2; maybe TRBD2 (5 bases). V lost 2 bases and J lost 7, with 13 bases in between. CDR1 and CDR2 (germline): WSHSY, SAAADI. The CDR3 is made up of 14 amino acids. Here the CDR3 reads CASSETRPGNTQYF. CDR3 nucleotide sequence: TGCGCCAGCAGTGAGACTCGGCCGGGAAATACGCAGTATTTT.

This chain links TRBV5-1 with TRBJ2-1; 12 bases are shared with TRBD2. The J segment lost 9 bases and the V segment lost 1 base, leaving 11 bases of the junction unmatched. The CDR3 is 17 amino acids. The germline V gene encodes CDR1 SGHRS and CDR2 YFSETQ. In DNA, the CDR3 is TGCGCCAGCAGCTTGCTAGCGGGAGGGCCTGGACTGAGTGAGCAGTTCTTC. This codes for CASSLLAGGPGLSEQFF.

The CDR3 nucleotides are TGTGCCAGTAGTATAAGCTGGGCGGGACAGGGCCCCTACGAGCAGTACTTC. Its protein is CASSISWAGQGPYEQYF. The chain combines TRBV19 with TRBJ2-7, with TRBD1 matching 9 bases. Unmatched junction bases numbered 10, after V lost 2 bases and J lost 2 bases. The CDR3 contains 17 residues. Germline CDR1 LNHDA, CDR2 SQIVND (reference sequence).